The T cell receptor (beta chain) described here comes from a study of blood T cells in healthy people across ages. V was cut by 3 bases and J by 1 base, with 12 bases left in between. Germline V gene data show CDR1 as DFQATT and CDR2 as SNEGSKA (reference sequence). The CDR3 contains 15 residues. This clonotype appeared a few times. Primed by a sample-barcoded 5' primer and a J-beta primer mix, a second PCR proceeded for about 6 to 11 cycles. MiXCR was run by TCRdb on the 5' RACE reads, yielding one entry per CDR3 protein. The sample includes about 800,000 distinct CDR3 sequences, 20% to 25% of them seen just once. A further study also used this sample, focusing on T cells of mothers and their children.

Specimen: blood. The chain carries TRBV20-1 and TRBJ2-2, with D possibly matching TRBD1 (7 bases). This receptor was taken from a boy between 10 and 17 years old in good health. CDR3 protein: CSASQGDLNTGELFF. The DNA of the CDR3 is TGCAGTGCTAGTCAGGGGGACTTGAACACCGGGGAGCTGTTTTTT.